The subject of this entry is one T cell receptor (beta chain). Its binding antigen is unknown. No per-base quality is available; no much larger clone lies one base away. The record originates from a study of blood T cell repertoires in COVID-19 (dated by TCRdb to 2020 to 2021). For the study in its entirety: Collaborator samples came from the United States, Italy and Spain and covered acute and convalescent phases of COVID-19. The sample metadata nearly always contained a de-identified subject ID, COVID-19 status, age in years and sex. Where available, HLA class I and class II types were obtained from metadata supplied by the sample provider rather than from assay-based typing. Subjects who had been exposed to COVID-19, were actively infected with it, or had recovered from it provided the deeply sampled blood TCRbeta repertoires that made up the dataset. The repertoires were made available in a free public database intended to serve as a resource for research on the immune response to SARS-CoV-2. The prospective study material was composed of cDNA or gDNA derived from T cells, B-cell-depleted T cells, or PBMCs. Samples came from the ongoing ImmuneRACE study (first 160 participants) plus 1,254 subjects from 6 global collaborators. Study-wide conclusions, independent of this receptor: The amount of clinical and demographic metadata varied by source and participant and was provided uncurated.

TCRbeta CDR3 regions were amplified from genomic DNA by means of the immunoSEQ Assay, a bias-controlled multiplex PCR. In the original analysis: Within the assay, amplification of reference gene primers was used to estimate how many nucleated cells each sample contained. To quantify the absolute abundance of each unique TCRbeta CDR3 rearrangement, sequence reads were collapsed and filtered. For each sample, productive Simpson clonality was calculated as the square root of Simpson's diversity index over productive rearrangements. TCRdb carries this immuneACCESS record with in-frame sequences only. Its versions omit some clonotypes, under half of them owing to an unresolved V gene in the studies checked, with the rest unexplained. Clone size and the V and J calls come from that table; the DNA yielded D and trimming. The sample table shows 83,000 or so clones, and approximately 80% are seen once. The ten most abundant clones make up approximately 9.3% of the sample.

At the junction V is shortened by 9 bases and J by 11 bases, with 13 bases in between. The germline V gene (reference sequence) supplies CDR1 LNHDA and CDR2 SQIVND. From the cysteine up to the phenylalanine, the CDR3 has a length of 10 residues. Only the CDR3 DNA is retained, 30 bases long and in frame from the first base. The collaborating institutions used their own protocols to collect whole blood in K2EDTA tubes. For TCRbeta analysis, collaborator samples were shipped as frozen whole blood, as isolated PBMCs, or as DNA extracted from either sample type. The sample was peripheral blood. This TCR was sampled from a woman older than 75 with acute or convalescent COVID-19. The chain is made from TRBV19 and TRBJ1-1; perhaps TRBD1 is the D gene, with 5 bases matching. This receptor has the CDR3 CASYRGMAFF. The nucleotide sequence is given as TGTGCCAGCTATAGGGGCATGGCTTTCTTT.